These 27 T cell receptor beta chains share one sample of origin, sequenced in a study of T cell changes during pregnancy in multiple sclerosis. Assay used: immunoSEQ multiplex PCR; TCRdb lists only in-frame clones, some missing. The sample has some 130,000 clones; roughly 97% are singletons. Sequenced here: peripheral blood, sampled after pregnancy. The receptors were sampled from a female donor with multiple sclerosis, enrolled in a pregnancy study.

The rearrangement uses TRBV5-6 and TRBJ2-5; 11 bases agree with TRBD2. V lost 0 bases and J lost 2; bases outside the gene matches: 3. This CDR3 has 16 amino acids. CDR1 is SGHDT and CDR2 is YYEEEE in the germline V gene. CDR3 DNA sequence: TGTGCCAGCAGCTTGGGACTAGCGGGATTTCAAGAGACCCAGTACTTC. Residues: CASSLGLAGFQETQYF.

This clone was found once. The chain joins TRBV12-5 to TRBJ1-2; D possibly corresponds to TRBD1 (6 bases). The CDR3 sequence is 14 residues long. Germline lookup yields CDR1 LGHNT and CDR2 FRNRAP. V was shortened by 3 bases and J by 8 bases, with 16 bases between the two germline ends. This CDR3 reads CASGFGTGSGGYTF. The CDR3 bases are TGTGCTAGTGGTTTTGGAACAGGGTCTGGGGGCTACACCTTC.

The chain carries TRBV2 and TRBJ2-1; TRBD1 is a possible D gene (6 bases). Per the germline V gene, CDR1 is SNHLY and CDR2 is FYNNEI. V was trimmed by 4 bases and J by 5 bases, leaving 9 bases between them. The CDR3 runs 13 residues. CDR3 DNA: TGTGCCAGCAGTGGTCAGGGGAACAATGAGCAGTTCTTC. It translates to CASSGQGNNEQFF.

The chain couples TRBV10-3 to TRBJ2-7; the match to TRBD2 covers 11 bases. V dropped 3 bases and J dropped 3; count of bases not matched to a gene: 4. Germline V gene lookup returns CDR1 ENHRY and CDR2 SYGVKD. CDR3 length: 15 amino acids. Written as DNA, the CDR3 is TGTGCCATCAGTGAACTAGCGGGAGTTATCTACGAGCAGTACTTC. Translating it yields CAISELAGVIYEQYF.

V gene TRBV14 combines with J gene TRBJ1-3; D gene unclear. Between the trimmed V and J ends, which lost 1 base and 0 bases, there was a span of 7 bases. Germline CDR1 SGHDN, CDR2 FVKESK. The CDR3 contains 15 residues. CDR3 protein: CASSQAGFSGNTIYF. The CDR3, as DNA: TGTGCCAGCAGCCAAGCGGGTTTCTCTGGAAACACCATATATTTT.

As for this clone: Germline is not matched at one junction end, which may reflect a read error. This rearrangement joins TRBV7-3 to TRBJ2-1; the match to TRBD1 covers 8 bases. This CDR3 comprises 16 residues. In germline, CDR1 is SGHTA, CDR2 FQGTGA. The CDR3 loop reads CASSLTTGAAYNEQFF. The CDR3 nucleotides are TGTGCCAGCAGCCTAACGACAGGGGCTGCTTACAATGAGCAGTTCTTC.

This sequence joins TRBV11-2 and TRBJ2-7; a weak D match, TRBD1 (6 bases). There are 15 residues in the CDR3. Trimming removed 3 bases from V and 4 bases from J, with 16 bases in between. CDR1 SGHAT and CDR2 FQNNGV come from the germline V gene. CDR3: CASSFSGAPSYEQYF. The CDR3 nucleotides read TGTGCCAGCAGCTTTTCAGGGGCCCCCTCGTACGAGCAGTACTTC.

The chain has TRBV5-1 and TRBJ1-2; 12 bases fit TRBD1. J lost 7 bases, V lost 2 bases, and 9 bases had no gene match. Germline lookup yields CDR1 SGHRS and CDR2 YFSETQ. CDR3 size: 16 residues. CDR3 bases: TGCGCCAGCAGCTTCGGGACAGGGGGCCCTCTGAGTGGCTACACCTTC. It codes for CASSFGTGGPLSGYTF.

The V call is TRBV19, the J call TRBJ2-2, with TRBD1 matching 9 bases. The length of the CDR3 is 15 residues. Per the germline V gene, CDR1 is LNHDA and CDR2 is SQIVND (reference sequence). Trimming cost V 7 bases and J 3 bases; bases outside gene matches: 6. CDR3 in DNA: TGTGCCAGTATGGGCCGACAGGGGGACACCGGGGAGCTGTTTTTT. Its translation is CASMGRQGDTGELFF.

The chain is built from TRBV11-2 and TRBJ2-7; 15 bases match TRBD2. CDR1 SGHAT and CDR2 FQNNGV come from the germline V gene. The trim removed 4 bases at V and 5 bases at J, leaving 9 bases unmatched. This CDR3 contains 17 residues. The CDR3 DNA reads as TGTGCCAGCAGCTCTCCCCTGGGACTAGCGGGAGGTAACGAGCAGTACTTC. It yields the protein CASSSPLGLAGGNEQYF.

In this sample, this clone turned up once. The CDR3 loop is CASSLYPTGVGDKDTEAFF. In nucleotides, the CDR3 is TGTGCCAGCAGTTTATACCCTACAGGGGTAGGGGATAAGGACACTGAAGCTTTCTTT. The V and J genes are TRBV28 and TRBJ1-1; 7 bases match TRBD1. CDR3 length: 19 residues. In germline, CDR1 is MDHEN, CDR2 SYDVKM. V dropped 1 base and J dropped 3; count of bases not matched to a gene: 17.

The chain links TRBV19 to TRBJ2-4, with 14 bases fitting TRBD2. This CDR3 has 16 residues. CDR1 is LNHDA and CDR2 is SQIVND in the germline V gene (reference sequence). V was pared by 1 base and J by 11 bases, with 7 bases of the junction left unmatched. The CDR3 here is CASSIVGTSGSGVQYF. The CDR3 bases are TGTGCCAGTAGTATAGTAGGGACTAGCGGGAGCGGGGTTCAGTACTTC. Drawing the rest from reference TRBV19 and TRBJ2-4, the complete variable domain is DGGITQSPKYLFRKEGQNVTLSCEQNLNHDAMYWYRQDPGQGLRLIYYSQIVNDFQKGDIAEGYSVSREKKESFPLTVTSAQKNPTAFYLCASSIVGTSGSGVQYFGAGTRLSVL.

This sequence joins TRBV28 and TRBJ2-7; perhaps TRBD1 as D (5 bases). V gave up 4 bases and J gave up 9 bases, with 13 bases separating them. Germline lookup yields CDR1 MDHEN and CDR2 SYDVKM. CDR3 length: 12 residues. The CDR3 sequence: CASSSQGVGQYF. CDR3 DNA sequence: TGTGCCAGCAGTTCCCAGGGTGTGGGGCAGTACTTC.

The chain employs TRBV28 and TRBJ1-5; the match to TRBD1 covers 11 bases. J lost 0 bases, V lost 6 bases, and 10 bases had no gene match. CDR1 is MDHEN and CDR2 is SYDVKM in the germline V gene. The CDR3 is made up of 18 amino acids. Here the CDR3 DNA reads TGTGCCAGCAGCACGGGGACAGGGGGAGTCGTTAGCAATCAGCCCCAGCATTTT. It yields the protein CASSTGTGGVVSNQPQHF.

Written as DNA, the CDR3 is TGTGCCTGGAAGATACAGGGGGCCTATACTGAAGCTTTCTTT. Translating it yields CAWKIQGAYTEAFF. The chain combines TRBV30 with TRBJ1-1, with 9 nucleotides matching TRBD1. Germline lookup yields CDR1 GTSNPN and CDR2 SVGIG (reference sequence). The V and J ends lost 4 bases and 5 bases, in that order; junction bases with no gene match: 8. This CDR3 has 14 residues.

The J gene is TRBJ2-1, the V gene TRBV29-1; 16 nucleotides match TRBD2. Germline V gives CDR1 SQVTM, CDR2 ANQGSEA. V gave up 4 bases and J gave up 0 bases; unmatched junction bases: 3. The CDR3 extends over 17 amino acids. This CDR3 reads CSVGGLAGGSSYNEQFF. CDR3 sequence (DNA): TGCAGCGTTGGGGGACTAGCGGGGGGGAGCTCCTACAATGAGCAGTTCTTC.

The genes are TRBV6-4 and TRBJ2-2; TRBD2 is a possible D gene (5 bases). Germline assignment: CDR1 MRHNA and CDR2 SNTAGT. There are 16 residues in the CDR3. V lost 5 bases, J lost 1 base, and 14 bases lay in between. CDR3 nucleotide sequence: TGTGCCAGCAGTCCTCAGAGGGTCGAGAACACCGGGGAGCTGTTTTTT. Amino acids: CASSPQRVENTGELFF.

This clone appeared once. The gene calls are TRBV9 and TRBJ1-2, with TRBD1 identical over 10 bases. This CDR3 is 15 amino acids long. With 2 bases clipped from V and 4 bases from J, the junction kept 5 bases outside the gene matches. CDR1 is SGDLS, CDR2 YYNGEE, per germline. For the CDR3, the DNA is TGTGCCAGCAGCGTTGACAGGGGGCCGCCCTATGGCTACACCTTC. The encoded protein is CASSVDRGPPYGYTF. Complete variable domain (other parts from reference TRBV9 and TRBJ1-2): DSGVTQTPKHLITATGQRVTLRCSPRSGDLSVYWYQQSLDQGLQFLIQYYNGEERAKGNILERFSAQQFPDLHSELNLSSLELGDSALYFCASSVDRGPPYGYTFGSGTRLTVV.

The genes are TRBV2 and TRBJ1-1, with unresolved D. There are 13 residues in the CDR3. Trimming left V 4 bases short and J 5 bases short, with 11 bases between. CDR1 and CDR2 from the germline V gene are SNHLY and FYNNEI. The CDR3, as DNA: TGTGCCAGCAGTGCAGGACTGCGAACTGAAGCTTTCTTT. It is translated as CASSAGLRTEAFF. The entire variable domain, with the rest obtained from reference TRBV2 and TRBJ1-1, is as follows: EPEVTQTPSHQVTQMGQEVILRCVPISNHLYFYWYRQILGQKVEFLVSFYNNEISEKSEIFDDQFSVERPDGSNFTLKIRSTKLEDSAMYFCASSAGLRTEAFFGQGTRLTVV.

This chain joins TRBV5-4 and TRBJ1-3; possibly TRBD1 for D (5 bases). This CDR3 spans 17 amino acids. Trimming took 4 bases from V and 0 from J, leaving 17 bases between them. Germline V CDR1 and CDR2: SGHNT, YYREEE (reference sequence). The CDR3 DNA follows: TGTGCCAGCAGCCTACCAGGGAGGGGACCCTCTGGAAACACCATATATTTT. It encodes CASSLPGRGPSGNTIYF. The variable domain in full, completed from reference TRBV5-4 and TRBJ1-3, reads ETGVTQSPTHLIKTRGQQVTLRCSSQSGHNTVSWYQQALGQGPQFIFQYYREEENGRGNFPPRFSGLQFPNYSSELNVNALELDDSALYLCASSLPGRGPSGNTIYFGEGSWLTVV.

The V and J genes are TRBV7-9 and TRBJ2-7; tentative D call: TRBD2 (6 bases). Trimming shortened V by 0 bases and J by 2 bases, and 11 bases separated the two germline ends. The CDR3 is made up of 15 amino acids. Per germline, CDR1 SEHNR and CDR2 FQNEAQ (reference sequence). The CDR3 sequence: CASSLASGLTYEQYF. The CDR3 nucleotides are TGTGCCAGCAGCTTAGCCTCGGGACTGACCTACGAGCAGTACTTC.

The CDR3 loop reads CAEGQGLSYEQYF. Here the CDR3 DNA reads TGTGCCGAGGGACAGGGGTTGTCCTACGAGCAGTACTTC. The V call is TRBV6-1, the J call TRBJ2-7, with 10 bases fitting TRBD1. Germline V gives CDR1 MNHNS, CDR2 SASEGT. The CDR3 is made up of 13 amino acids. The ends lost 11 bases at V and 1 base at J; junction bases unmatched: 5.

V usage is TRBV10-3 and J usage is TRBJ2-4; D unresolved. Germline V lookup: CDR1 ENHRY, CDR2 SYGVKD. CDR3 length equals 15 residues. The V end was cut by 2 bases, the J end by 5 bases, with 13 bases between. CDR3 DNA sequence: TGTGCCATCAGTGAGAGTGGAGTAATGGAAAACATTCAGTACTTC. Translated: CAISESGVMENIQYF.

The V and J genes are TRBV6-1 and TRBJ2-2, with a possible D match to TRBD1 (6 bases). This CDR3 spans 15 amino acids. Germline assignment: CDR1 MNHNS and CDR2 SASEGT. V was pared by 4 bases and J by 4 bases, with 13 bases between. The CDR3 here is CASSVRRGSTGELFF. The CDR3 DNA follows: TGTGCCAGCAGTGTCCGCAGGGGATCCACCGGGGAGCTGTTTTTT.

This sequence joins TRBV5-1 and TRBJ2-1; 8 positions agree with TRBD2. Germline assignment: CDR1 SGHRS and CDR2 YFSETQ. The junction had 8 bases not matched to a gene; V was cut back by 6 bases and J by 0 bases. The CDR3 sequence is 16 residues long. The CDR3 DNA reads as TGCGCCAGCACCGCTCTAGCGGGTAGCTCCTACAATGAGCAGTTCTTC. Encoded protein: CASTALAGSSYNEQFF.

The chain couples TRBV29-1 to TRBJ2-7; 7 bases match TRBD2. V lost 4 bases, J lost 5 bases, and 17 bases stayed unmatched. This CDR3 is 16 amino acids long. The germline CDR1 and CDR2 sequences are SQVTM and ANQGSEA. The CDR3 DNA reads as TGCAGCGTTGGCTGGCGACTAGCAGACGCCCAGGACGAGCAGTACTTC. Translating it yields CSVGWRLADAQDEQYF.

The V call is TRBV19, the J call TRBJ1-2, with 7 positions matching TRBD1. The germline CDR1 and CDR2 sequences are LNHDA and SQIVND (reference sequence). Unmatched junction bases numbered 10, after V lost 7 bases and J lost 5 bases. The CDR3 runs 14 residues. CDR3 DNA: TGTGCCAGTACCCGGACAGGCAATGTATATGGCTACACCTTC. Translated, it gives CASTRTGNVYGYTF.